This T cell receptor (beta chain) was sequenced during a study of blood T cell repertoires in COVID-19. Overall study context: The analysed material was cDNA or gDNA that came from T cells, B-cell-depleted T cells, or PBMCs.

Method: immunoSEQ multiplex PCR; TCRdb's copy keeps in-frame clones and lacks some. The sample includes 80,000 or so clones, roughly nine tenths of them seen just once. There are a few counts of this clone. Material: peripheral blood. The clonotype was recovered from a woman aged 55-75 years with acute or convalescent COVID-19.

CDR3 loop: CASSTGLAYNEQFF. As DNA, the CDR3 is TGTGCCAGCAGCACAGGGTTGGCCTACAATGAGCAGTTCTTC. This sequence joins TRBV11-3 and TRBJ2-1; tentatively, D is TRBD1 (6 bases). The CDR3 totals 14 residues. V was clipped by 5 bases and J by 2 bases, with 10 bases between them. Looked up from germline, CDR1 is SGHNT and CDR2 is YENEEA.